This T cell receptor beta chain comes out of a study of blood T cell repertoires in COVID-19. Study summary: From the United States, Italy and Spain came samples of acute and convalescent COVID-19. PBMCs, B-cell-depleted T cells, or T cells were the source of the cDNA or gDNA that made up the material.

The CDR3 is made up of 15 amino acids. With V trimmed by 6 bases and J by 7 bases, 11 bases remained unmatched. Germline loops: CDR1 SNHLY, CDR2 FYNNEI. In the original workflow: Reference gene primer amplification in the assay estimated nucleated cell counts. Produced via immunoSEQ multiplex PCR; TCRdb's table is partial and in-frame only. The V and J calls and clone size come from that table; D and trimming were worked out from the DNA. The repertoire includes around 230,000 clones, 82% of them detected once, and around 12% sits in the top ten. This chain connects TRBV2 to TRBJ1-4; 7 positions agree with TRBD1. The sample was peripheral blood. The receptor comes from a woman in her fifties or sixties with active or convalescent COVID-19. The DNA of the CDR3 is TGTGCCAGCAGGACAGGGACGAAGGGGGTTGAAAAACTGTTTTTT. It is translated as CASRTGTKGVEKLFF.